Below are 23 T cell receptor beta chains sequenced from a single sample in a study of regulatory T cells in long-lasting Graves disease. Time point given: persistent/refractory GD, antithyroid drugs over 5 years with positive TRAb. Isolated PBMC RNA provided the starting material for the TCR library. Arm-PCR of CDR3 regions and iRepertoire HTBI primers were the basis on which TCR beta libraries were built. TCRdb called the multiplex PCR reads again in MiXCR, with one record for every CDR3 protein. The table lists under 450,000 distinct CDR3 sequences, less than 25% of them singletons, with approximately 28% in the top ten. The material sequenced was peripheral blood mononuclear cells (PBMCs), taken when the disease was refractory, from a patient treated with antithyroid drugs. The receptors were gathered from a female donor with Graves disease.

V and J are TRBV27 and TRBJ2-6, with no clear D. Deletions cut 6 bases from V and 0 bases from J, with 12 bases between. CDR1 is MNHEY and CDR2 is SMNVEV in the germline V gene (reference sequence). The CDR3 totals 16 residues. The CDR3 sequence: CASRGLKGSGANVLTF. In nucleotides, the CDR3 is TGTGCCAGCAGAGGATTAAAAGGCTCTGGGGCCAACGTCCTGACTTTC.

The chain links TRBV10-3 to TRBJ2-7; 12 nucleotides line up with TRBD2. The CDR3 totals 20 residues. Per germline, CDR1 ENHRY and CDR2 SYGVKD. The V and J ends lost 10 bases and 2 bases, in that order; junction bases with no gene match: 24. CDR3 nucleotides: TGTGCCACCAGGGGCGGGACACTCCGACTAGCGGGAGCCCTTACCTACGAGCAGTACTTC. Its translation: CATRGGTLRLAGALTYEQYF.

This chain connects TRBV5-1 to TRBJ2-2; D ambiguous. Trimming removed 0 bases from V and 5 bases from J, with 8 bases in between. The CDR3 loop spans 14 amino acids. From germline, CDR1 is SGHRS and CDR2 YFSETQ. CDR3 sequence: CASSLGPGTGELFF. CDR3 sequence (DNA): TGCGCCAGCAGCTTGGGACCCGGGACCGGGGAGCTGTTTTTT. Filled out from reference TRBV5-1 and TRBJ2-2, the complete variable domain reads KAGVTQTPRYLIKTRGQQVTLSCSPISGHRSVSWYQQTPGQGLQFLFEYFSETQRNKGNFPGRFSGRQFSNSRSEMNVSTLELGDSALYLCASSLGPGTGELFFGEGSRLTVL.

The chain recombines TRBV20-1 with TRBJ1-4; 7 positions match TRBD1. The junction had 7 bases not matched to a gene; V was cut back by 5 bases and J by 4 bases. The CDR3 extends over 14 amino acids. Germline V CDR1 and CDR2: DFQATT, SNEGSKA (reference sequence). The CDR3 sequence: CSAGGRGYNEKLFF. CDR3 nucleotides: TGCAGTGCTGGGGGCAGGGGGTATAATGAAAAACTGTTTTTT.

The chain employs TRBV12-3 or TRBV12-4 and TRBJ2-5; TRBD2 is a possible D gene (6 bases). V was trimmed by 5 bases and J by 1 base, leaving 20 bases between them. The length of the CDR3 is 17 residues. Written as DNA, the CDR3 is TGTGCCAGCAGTATAACTCGGGACTCACCAAGCCAAGAGACCCAGTACTTC. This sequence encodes CASSITRDSPSQETQYF.

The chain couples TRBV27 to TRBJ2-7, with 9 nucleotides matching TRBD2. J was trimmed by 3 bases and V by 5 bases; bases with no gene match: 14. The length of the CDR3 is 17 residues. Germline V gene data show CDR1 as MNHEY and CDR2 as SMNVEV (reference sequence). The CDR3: CASSPTRVASGVYEQYF. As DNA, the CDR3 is TGTGCCAGCAGTCCTACCCGGGTGGCTAGCGGGGTCTACGAGCAGTACTTC.

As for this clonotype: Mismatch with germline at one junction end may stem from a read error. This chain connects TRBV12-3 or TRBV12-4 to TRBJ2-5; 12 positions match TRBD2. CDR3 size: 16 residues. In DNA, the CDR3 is TGTGCCAGCAGTTTAGGACTAGCGGGAGTAAAGGAGACCCGGTACTTC. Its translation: CASSLGLAGVKETRYF.

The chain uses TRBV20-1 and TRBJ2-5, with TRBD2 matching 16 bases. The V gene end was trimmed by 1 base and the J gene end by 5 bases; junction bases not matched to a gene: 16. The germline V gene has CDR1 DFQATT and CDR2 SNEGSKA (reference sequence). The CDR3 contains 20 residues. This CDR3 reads CSARVGTSGRALTDLETQYF. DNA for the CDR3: TGCAGTGCTAGAGTTGGGACTAGCGGGAGGGCCTTGACTGATTTGGAGACCCAGTACTTC.

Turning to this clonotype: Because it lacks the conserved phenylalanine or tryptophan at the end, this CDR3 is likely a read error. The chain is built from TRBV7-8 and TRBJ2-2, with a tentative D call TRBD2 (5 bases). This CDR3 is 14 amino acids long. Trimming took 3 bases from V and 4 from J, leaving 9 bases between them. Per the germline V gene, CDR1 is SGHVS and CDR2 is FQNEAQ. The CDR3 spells CASSLMGSTGELFL. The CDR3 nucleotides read TGTGCCAGCAGCTTGATGGGGAGCACCGGGGAGCTGTTTCTT.

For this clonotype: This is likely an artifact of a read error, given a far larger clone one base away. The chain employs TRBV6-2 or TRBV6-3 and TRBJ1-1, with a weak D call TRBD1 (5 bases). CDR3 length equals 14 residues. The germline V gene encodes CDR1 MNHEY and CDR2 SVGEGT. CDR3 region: CASRLQGTNTKAFF. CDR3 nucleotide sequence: TGTGCCAGCAGACTGCAGGGTACGAACACTAAAGCTTTCTTT.

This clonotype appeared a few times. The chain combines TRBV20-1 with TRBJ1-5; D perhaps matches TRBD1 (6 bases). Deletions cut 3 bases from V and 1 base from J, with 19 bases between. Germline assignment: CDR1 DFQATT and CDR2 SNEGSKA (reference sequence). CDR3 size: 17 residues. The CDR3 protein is CSASSLNREMSNQPQHF. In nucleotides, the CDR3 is TGCAGTGCTAGCTCTTTAAACAGGGAAATGAGCAATCAGCCCCAGCATTTT.

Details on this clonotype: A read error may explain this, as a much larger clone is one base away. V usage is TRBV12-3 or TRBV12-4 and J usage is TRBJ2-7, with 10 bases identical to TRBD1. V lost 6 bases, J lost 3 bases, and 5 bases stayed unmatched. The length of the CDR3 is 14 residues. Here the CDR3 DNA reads TGTGCCAGCAGGGGGACAGGGGACTTCTACGAGCAGTACTTC. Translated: CASRGTGDFYEQYF.

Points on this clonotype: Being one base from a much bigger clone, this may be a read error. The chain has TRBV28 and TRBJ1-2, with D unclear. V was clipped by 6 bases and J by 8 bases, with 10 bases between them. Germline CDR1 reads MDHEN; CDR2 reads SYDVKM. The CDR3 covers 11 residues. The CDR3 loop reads CASRGLRGYTF. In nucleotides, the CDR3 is TGTGCCAGCAGGGGGTTGCGGGGCTACACCTTC.

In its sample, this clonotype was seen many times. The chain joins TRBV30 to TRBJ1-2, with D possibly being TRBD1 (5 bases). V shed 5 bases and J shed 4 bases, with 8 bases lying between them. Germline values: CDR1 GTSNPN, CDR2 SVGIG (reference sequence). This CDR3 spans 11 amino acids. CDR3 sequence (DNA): TGTGCCTGGGTTGGGGGCTATGGCTACACCTTC. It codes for CAWVGGYGYTF.

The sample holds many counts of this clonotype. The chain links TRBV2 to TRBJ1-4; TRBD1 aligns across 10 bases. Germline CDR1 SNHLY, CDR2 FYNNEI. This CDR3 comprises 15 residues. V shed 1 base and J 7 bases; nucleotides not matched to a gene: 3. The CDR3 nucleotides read TGTGCCAGCAGTGAAGGGGACAGGGGAGGTGAAAAACTGTTTTTT. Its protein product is CASSEGDRGGEKLFF.

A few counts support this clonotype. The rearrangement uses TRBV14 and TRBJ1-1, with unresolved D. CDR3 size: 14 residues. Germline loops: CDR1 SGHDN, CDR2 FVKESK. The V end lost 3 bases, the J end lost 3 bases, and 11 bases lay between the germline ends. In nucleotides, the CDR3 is TGTGCCAGCAGCCACACCGACGGACACACTGAAGCTTTCTTT. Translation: CASSHTDGHTEAFF. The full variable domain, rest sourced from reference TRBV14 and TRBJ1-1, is EAGVTQFPSHSVIEKGQTVTLRCDPISGHDNLYWYRRVMGKEIKFLLHFVKESKQDESGMPNNRFLAERTGGTYSTLKVQPAELEDSGVYFCASSHTDGHTEAFFGQGTRLTVV.

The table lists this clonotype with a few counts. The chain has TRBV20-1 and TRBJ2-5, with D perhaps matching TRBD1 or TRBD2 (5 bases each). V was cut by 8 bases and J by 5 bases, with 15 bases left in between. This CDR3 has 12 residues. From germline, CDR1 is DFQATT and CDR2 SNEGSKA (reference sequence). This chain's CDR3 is CSLRENTETQYF. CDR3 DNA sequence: TGCAGTCTCAGGGAGAACACGGAGACCCAGTACTTC.

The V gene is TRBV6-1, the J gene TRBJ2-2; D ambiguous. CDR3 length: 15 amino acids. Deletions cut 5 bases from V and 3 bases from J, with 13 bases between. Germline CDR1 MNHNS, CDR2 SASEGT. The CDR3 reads CASSKGILDTGELFF. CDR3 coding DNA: TGTGCCAGCAGTAAGGGAATTTTGGACACCGGGGAGCTGTTTTTT.

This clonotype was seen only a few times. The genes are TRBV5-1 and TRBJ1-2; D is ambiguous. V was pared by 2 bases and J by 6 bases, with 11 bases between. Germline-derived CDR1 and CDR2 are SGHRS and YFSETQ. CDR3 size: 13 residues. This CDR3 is CASSFFSRDGYTF. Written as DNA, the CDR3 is TGCGCCAGCAGCTTTTTTAGTAGGGATGGCTACACCTTC.

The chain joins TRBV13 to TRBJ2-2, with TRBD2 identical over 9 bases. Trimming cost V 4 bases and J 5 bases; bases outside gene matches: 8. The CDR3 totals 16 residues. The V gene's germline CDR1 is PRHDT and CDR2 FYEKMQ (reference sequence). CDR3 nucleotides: TGTGCCAGCAGCTCAAGCGTAGCGGGAGAGACCGGGGAGCTGTTTTTT. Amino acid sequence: CASSSSVAGETGELFF.

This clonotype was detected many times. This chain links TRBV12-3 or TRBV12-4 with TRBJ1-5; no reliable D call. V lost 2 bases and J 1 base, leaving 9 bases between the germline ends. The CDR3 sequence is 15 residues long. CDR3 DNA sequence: TGTGCCAGCAGTTTAAAACAGAGGAGCAATCAGCCCCAGCATTTT. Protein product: CASSLKQRSNQPQHF.

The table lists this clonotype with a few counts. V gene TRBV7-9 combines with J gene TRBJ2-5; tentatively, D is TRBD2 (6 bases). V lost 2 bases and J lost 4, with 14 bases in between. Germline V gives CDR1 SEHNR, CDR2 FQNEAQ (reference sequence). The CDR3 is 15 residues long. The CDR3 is CASSLWVEGGETQYF. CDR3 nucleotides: TGTGCCAGCAGCTTATGGGTGGAGGGAGGAGAGACCCAGTACTTC.

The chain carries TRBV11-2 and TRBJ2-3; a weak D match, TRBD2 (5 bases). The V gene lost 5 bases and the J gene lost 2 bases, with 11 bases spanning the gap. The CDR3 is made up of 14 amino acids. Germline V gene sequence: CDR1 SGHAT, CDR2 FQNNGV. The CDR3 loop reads CASSPGGSTDTQYF. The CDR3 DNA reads TGTGCCAGCAGCCCCGGCGGGTCCACAGATACGCAGTATTTT.